Below, 4 T cell receptor beta chains from the same sample are listed, as sequenced in a study of cytomegalovirus exposure and HLA in healthy donors (dated by TCRdb to 2016 to 2017). The library relied on the immunoSEQ multiplex PCR assay. TCRdb limited this immuneACCESS table to in-frame rearrangements with V and J called. A share of clones is missing; checked studies link under half to unresolved V genes, and the rest is unexplained. For this sample the table gives more than 120,000 clones, of which around 86% were detected only once. Together, the top ten hold 8.7% of the sample. Sequencing was done on a sample of PBMCs. These receptors were collected from a man between 18 and 35 years old in good health and CMV-seropositive.

The sample holds many counts of this clone. Other DNA sequences in this specimen translate into the identical CDR3. The V call is TRBV5-1, the J call TRBJ1-2; TRBD1 might be the D (5 bases). Trimming removed 4 bases from V and 1 base from J, with 8 bases in between. CDR3 length: 13 residues. Germline V CDR1 and CDR2: SGHRS, YFSETQ. CDR3 nucleotides: TGCGCCAGCAGCCCCGGACATAACTATGGCTACACCTTC. Protein product: CASSPGHNYGYTF.

The rearrangement joins TRBV5-1 to TRBJ1-4; 9 nucleotides match TRBD1. This CDR3 region has 16 residues. Per the germline V gene, CDR1 is SGHRS and CDR2 is YFSETQ. V was clipped by 0 bases and J by 9 bases; unmatched bases: 9. CDR3 sequence (DNA): TGCGCCAGCAGCTTGGAAGGGGGGACAGGGACGAAAAAACTGTTTTTT. It yields the protein CASSLEGGTGTKKLFF.

This clone was picked up a small number of times. The chain couples TRBV11-2 to TRBJ1-6; maybe TRBD1 (6 bases). The V gene lost 4 bases and the J gene lost 9 bases, with 16 bases spanning the gap. CDR3 length: 15 residues. From germline, CDR1 is SGHAT and CDR2 FQNNGV. The CDR3 spells CASSSVRGQASPLHF. The CDR3 coding sequence is TGTGCCAGCAGCTCAGTCAGGGGCCAGGCTTCACCCCTCCACTTT.

V gene TRBV5-1 combines with J gene TRBJ2-5; D is uncertain. Between the trimmed V and J ends, which lost 6 bases and 5 bases, there was a span of 23 bases. There are 16 residues in the CDR3. Germline assignment: CDR1 SGHRS and CDR2 YFSETQ. CDR3 residues: CASKSARITHIETQYF. CDR3 nucleotide sequence: TGCGCCAGCAAATCGGCGAGGATAACCCACATCGAGACCCAGTACTTC.